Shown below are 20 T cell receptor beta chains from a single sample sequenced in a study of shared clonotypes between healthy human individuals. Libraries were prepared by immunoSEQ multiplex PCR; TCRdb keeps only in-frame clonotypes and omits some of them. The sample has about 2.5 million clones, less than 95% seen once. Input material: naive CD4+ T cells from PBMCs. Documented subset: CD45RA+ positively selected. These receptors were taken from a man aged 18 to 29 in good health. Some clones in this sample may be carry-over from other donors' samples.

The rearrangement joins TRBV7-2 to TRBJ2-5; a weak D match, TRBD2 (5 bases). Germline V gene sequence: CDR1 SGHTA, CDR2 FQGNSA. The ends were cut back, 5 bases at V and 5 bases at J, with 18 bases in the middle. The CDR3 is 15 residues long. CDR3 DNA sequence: TGTGCCAGCAGCCCAGAGGGTGCAGAGCGGGAGACCCAGTACTTC. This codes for CASSPEGAERETQYF.

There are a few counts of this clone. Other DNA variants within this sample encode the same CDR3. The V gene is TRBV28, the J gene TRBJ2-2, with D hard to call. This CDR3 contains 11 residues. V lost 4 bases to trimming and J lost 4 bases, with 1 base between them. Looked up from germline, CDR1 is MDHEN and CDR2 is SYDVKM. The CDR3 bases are TGTGCCAGCAGTTCCACCGGGGAGCTGTTTTTT. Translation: CASSSTGELFF.

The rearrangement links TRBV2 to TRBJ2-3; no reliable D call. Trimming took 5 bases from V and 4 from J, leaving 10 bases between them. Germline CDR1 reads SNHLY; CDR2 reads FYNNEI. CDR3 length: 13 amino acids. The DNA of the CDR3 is TGTGCCAGCAGTACGGACGGTCCAGATACGCAGTATTTT. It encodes CASSTDGPDTQYF.

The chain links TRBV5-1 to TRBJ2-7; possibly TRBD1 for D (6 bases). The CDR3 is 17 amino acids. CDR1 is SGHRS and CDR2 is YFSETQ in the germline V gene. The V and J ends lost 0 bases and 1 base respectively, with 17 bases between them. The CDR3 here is CASSLGTVTRPSYEQYF. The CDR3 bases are TGCGCCAGCAGCTTGGGGACAGTAACGAGACCATCCTACGAGCAGTACTTC.

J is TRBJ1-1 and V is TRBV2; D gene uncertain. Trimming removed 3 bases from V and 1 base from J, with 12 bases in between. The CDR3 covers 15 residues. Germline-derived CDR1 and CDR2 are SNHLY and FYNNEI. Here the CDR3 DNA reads TGTGCCAGCAGTGAGGGGAACGTGCGGAACACTGAAGCTTTCTTT. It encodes CASSEGNVRNTEAFF.

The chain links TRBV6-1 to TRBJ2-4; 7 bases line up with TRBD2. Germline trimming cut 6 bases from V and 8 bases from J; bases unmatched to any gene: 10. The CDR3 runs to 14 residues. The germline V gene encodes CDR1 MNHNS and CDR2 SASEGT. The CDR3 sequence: CASSRREAGYIQYF. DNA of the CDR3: TGTGCCAGCAGCCGCCGGGAGGCCGGGTACATTCAGTACTTC.

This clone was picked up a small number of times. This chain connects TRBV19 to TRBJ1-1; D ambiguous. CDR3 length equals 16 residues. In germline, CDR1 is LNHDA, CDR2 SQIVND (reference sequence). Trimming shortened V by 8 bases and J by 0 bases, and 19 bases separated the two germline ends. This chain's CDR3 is CASLSSGSLMNTEAFF. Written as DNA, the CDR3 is TGTGCCAGTCTATCGTCGGGCAGTCTTATGAACACTGAAGCTTTCTTT.

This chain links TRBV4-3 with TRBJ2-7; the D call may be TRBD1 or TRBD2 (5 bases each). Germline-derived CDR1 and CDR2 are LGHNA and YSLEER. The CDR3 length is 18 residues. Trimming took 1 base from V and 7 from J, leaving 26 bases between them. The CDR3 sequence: CASSQGWGTGAGKGEQYF. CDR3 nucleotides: TGCGCCAGCAGCCAAGGTTGGGGAACCGGGGCAGGGAAGGGGGAGCAGTACTTC.

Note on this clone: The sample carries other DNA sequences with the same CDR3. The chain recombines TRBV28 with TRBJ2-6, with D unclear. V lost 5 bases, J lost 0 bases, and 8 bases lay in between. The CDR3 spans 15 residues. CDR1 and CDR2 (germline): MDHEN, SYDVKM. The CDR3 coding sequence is TGTGCCAGCAGTCCAGGAAGCTCTGGGGCCAACGTCCTGACTTTC. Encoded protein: CASSPGSSGANVLTF.

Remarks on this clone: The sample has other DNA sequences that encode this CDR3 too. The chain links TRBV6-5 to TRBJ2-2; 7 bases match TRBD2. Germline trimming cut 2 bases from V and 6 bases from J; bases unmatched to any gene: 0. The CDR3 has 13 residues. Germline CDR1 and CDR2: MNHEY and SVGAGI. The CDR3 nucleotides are TGTGCCAGCAGTTACCGGGGGGCCGGGGAGCTGTTTTTT. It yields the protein CASSYRGAGELFF.

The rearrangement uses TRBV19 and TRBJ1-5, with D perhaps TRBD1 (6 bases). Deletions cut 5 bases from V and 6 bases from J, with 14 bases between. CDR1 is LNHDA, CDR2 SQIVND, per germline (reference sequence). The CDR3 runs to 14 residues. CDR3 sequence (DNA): TGTGCCAGTAGTGAAAACAGGGATGGTCAGCCCCAGCATTTT. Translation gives CASSENRDGQPQHF.

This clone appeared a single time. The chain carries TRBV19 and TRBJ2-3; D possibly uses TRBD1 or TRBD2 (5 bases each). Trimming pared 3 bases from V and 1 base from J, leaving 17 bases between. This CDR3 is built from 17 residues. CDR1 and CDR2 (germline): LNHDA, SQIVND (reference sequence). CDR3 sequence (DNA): TGTGCCAGTAGTATTGGTTCCGGGGCCGGAGGCACAGATACGCAGTATTTT. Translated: CASSIGSGAGGTDTQYF.

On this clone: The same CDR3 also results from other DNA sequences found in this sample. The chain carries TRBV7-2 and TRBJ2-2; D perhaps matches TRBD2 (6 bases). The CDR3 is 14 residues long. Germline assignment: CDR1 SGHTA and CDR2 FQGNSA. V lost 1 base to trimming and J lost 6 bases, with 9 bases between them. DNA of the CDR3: TGTGCCAGCAGCTTAGGGGGGGTTCCCGGGGAGCTGTTTTTT. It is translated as CASSLGGVPGELFF. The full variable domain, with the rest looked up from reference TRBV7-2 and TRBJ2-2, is GAGVSQSPSNKVTEKGKDVELRCDPISGHTALYWYRQSLGQGLEFLIYFQGNSAPDKSGLPSDRFSAERTGGSVSTLTIQRTQQEDSAVYLCASSLGGVPGELFFGEGSRLTVL.

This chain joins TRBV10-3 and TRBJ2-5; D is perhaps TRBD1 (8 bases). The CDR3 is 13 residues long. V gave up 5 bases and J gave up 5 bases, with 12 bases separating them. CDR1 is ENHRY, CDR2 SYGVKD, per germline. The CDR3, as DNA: TGTGCCATCAGTACACAGGGGGGGGAGACCCAGTACTTC. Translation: CAISTQGGETQYF.

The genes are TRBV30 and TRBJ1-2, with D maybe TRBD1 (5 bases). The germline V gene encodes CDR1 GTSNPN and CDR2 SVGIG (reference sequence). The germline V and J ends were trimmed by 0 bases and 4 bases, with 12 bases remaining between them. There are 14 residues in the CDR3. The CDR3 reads CAWSVPGGFYGYTF. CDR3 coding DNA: TGTGCCTGGAGTGTCCCGGGGGGATTCTATGGCTACACCTTC.

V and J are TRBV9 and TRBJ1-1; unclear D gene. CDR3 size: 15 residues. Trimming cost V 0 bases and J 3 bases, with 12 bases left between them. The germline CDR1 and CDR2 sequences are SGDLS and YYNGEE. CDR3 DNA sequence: TGTGCCAGCAGCGTAGGAACAGCCACGTACACTGAAGCTTTCTTT. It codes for CASSVGTATYTEAFF.

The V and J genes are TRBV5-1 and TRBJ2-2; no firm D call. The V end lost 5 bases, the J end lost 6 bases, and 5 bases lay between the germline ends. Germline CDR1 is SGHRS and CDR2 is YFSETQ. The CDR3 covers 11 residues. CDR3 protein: CASRAAGELFF. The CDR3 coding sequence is TGCGCCAGCAGGGCGGCCGGGGAGCTGTTTTTT. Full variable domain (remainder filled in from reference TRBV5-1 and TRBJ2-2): KAGVTQTPRYLIKTRGQQVTLSCSPISGHRSVSWYQQTPGQGLQFLFEYFSETQRNKGNFPGRFSGRQFSNSRSEMNVSTLELGDSALYLCASRAAGELFFGEGSRLTVL.

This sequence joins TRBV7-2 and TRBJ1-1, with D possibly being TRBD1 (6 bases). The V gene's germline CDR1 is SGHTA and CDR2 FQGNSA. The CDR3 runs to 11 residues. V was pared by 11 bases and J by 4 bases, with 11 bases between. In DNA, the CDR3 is TGTGCCTCACAGGGCCCCACTGAAGCTTTCTTT. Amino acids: CASQGPTEAFF.

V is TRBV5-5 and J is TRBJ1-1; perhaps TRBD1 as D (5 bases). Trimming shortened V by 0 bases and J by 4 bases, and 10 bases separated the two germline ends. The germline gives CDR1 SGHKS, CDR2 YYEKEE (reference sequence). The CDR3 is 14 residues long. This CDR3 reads CASSLGGVSTEAFF. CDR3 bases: TGTGCCAGCAGCTTGGGAGGGGTGAGCACTGAAGCTTTCTTT.

Written as DNA, the CDR3 is TGTGCCAGCAGCCGGGACAGACTGAACACCGGGGAGCTGTTTTTT. Translation: CASSRDRLNTGELFF. The rearrangement joins TRBV7-2 to TRBJ2-2; 7 bases are shared with TRBD1. CDR3 size: 15 residues. CDR1 is SGHTA, CDR2 FQGNSA, per germline. V lost 5 bases to trimming and J lost 1 base; unmatched junction nucleotides: 4.